This TCR beta chain was sequenced in a study of patients and donors after allogeneic stem cell transplantation. Germline CDR1 MGHDK, CDR2 SYGVNS. The V and J ends lost 4 bases and 6 bases, in that order; junction bases with no gene match: 10. CDR3 length: 15 residues. TCRdb called the RT-PCR reads again in MiXCR, with one record for every CDR3 protein. Found here are about 960,000 distinct CDR3 sequences, 15% to 20% of them singletons; the top ten hold roughly 6%. The clonotype was recovered from a human donor who was either an allogeneic HSCT recipient or a stem cell or donor lymphocyte infusion donor (not recorded which). It is not recorded whose cells these are; they may come from a transplant donor. V and J are TRBV25-1 and TRBJ1-1; 8 bases map to TRBD1. Sequenced input: blood, either unsorted or a sorted T cell fraction (not recorded which). In nucleotides, the CDR3 is TGTGCCAGCAGTGGGTTCGGGCAGGGGGCATCTGAAGCTTTCTTT. Translating gives CASSGFGQGASEAFF.